This T cell receptor (beta chain) was sequenced for a study of T cells expressing NK-cell markers. Study-wide background: Repertoires of TCR beta were obtained from T cells sorted as CD3+CD56+NKG2C+, CD3+CD56+NKG2C- and CD3+CD56-NKG2C+.

In regard to this clonotype: The antigen is not known.

General study results and limits: HCMV specificity of expanded NKG2C+ T cell clones remained unclear.

For TCR beta, cDNA was produced by 5'RACE template switching with UMIs. TCRdb reprocessed the 5' RACE reads, with one entry per CDR3 protein and no DNA. The sample totals about 550,000 distinct CDR3 sequences. The CDR3 covers 14 residues. The V gene's germline CDR1 is DFQATT and CDR2 SNEGSKA (reference sequence). The J gene is TRBJ1-1, the V gene TRBV20-1; TCRdb's D call, TRBD1, is unchecked because there is no DNA. The sequencing sample was made of blood T cells: a sorted CD56 or NKG2C T cell subset, CD4+ or CD8+ T cells, or bulk PBMC T cells (not recorded which). The sequence was collected from a man aged 18 to 30 in good health. CDR3 sequence reads: CSARQGARDTEAFF.